The 28 T cell receptor beta chains presented below share a single source sample, sequenced in a study of beta chain features in type 1 diabetes. Findings and limits, study-wide: There was a moderate but significant shortening of TCRB CDR3s in all four CD4+ subsets of Type 1 diabetes patients.

Sequencing targeted expressed TCRB transcripts, as all isolated RNA had been reverse transcribed. Some clones are missing from TCRdb's copy, which holds only in-frame ones; the method was immunoSEQ multiplex PCR. Of hundreds of thousands of clones in the sample, over 13% were seen once. Their specific antigens are unknown. Sample: naive CD4+ T cells from blood. Every receptor here comes from a man between 18 and 29 years old with type 1 diabetes.

The genes are TRBV20-1 and TRBJ2-7; D gene uncertain. V was cut by 6 bases and J by 4 bases, with 10 bases left in between. Germline assignment: CDR1 DFQATT and CDR2 SNEGSKA (reference sequence). The CDR3 is 11 residues long. Here the CDR3 reads CSARFKYEQYF. CDR3 nucleotides: TGCAGTGCCCGCTTTAAGTACGAGCAGTACTTC.

This clone has only a few counts. This CDR3 is also generated by other DNA sequences in the sample. V is TRBV9 and J is TRBJ2-1, with 8 nucleotides matching TRBD2. The CDR3 extends over 15 amino acids. The V and J ends lost 0 bases and 4 bases, in that order; junction bases with no gene match: 3. Germline V gene data show CDR1 as SGDLS and CDR2 as YYNGEE. CDR3 residues: CASSVDGTSYNEQFF. CDR3 DNA: TGTGCCAGCAGCGTAGACGGGACTAGTTACAATGAGCAGTTCTTC.

The gene calls are TRBV20-1 and TRBJ1-2; D gene unclear. The V gene lost 6 bases and the J gene lost 7 bases, with 12 bases spanning the gap. The V gene's germline CDR1 is DFQATT and CDR2 SNEGSKA (reference sequence). This CDR3 region has 11 residues. CDR3 amino acids: CSATDKFGYTF. CDR3 DNA sequence: TGCAGTGCCACCGACAAATTTGGCTACACCTTC.

This clone was detected a few times. This chain connects TRBV11-2 to TRBJ2-5; 7 bases are a match to TRBD1. The ends lost 3 bases at V and 5 bases at J; junction bases unmatched: 12. CDR1 and CDR2 from the germline V gene are SGHAT and FQNNGV. The CDR3 has 16 amino acids. CDR3 sequence reads: CASSFPPGQPKETQYF. CDR3 bases: TGTGCCAGCAGCTTTCCGCCGGGACAGCCAAAGGAGACCCAGTACTTC. Based on the CDR3 plus reference TRBV11-2 and TRBJ2-5, the full variable domain is EAGVAQSPRYKIIEKRQSVAFWCNPISGHATLYWYQQILGQGPKLLIQFQNNGVVDDSQLPKDRFSAERLKGVDSTLKIQPAKLEDSAVYLCASSFPPGQPKETQYFGPGTRLLVL.

V usage is TRBV6-6 and J usage is TRBJ2-7; TRBD2 matches 9 bases. The CDR3 is made up of 16 amino acids. Trimming took 5 bases from V and 4 from J; bases not matched to a gene: 12. Germline CDR1 reads MNHNY; CDR2 reads SVGAGI (reference sequence). CDR3 protein: CASSKIAGEATYEQYF. CDR3 DNA sequence: TGTGCCAGCAGTAAGATAGCGGGAGAAGCGACGTACGAGCAGTACTTC.

This clone has a handful of counts. This chain joins TRBV18 and TRBJ1-5; D is undetermined. The CDR3 contains 16 residues. V lost 3 bases to trimming and J lost 6 bases, with 18 bases between them. The germline V gene has CDR1 KGHSH and CDR2 LQKENI. The DNA of the CDR3 is TGTGCCAGCTCACCTTTTGGTGTCGGGCTAGGTCAGCCCCAGCATTTT. Translated, it gives CASSPFGVGLGQPQHF. Based on the CDR3 plus reference TRBV18 and TRBJ1-5, the full variable domain is NAGVMQNPRHLVRRRGQEARLRCSPMKGHSHVYWYRQLPEEGLKFMVYLQKENIIDESGMPKERFSAEFPKEGPSILRIQQVVRGDSAAYFCASSPFGVGLGQPQHFGDGTRLSIL.

This clone was detected a few times. The chain carries TRBV29-1 and TRBJ1-1, with 7 positions matching TRBD1. V was clipped by 6 bases and J by 6 bases; unmatched bases: 13. This CDR3 has 14 amino acids. The germline V gene has CDR1 SQVTM and CDR2 ANQGSEA. The CDR3 DNA follows: TGCAGCGTCGCCCGGACAGGCATCGGGTCTGAAGCTTTCTTT. It encodes CSVARTGIGSEAFF.

This clone appeared a few times. J is TRBJ2-7 and V is TRBV5-5; tentative D call: TRBD1 (6 bases). Germline V gene data show CDR1 as SGHKS and CDR2 as YYEKEE (reference sequence). The V gene lost 6 bases and the J gene lost 8 bases, with 18 bases spanning the gap. The CDR3 is 13 residues long. The CDR3 loop is CASMLSGQLKQYF. In DNA, the CDR3 is TGTGCCAGCATGCTCTCTGGACAGCTAAAGCAGTACTTC. The whole variable domain, filled in from reference TRBV5-5 and TRBJ2-7, reads DAGVTQSPTHLIKTRGQQVTLRCSPISGHKSVSWYQQVLGQGPQFIFQYYEKEERGRGNFPDRFSARQFPNYSSELNVNALLLGDSALYLCASMLSGQLKQYFGPGTRLTVT.

The chain uses TRBV7-2 and TRBJ2-4, with D unclear. This CDR3 is built from 14 residues. V was pared by 0 bases and J by 0 bases, with 3 bases between. Germline values: CDR1 SGHTA, CDR2 FQGNSA. The CDR3 here is CASSLAGAKNIQYF. CDR3 coding DNA: TGTGCCAGCAGCTTAGCAGGAGCCAAAAACATTCAGTACTTC.

This clone showed up just once. This chain connects TRBV9 to TRBJ2-1, with 7 bases identical to TRBD1. The CDR3 runs 16 residues. The junction had 7 bases not matched to a gene; V was cut back by 0 bases and J by 4 bases. Germline V gene sequence: CDR1 SGDLS, CDR2 YYNGEE. The CDR3 sequence: CASSVGGQTAYNEQFF. The CDR3 DNA follows: TGTGCCAGCAGCGTAGGGGGACAGACGGCGTACAATGAGCAGTTCTTC.

In its sample, this clone was seen a few times. The V call is TRBV4-3, the J call TRBJ1-6; 10 bases match TRBD1. This CDR3 is built from 14 residues. CDR1 is LGHNA and CDR2 is YSLEER in the germline V gene. V shed 4 bases and J 9 bases; nucleotides not matched to a gene: 3. This CDR3 is CASSPRDRGSPLHF. The DNA for the CDR3 is TGCGCCAGCAGCCCCCGGGACAGGGGTTCACCCCTCCACTTT.

This rearrangement joins TRBV30 to TRBJ1-6; D is unresolved. V lost 0 bases and J 7 bases, leaving 10 bases between the germline ends. The CDR3 is made up of 14 amino acids. Germline-derived CDR1 and CDR2 are GTSNPN and SVGIG (reference sequence). The CDR3 spells CAWSVMGPNSPLHF. For the CDR3, the DNA is TGTGCCTGGAGTGTAATGGGTCCGAATTCACCCCTCCACTTT.

This clone showed up just a few times. Other DNA sequences in the same sample also yield this CDR3. V is TRBV18 and J is TRBJ1-5; D is uncertain. Germline V lookup: CDR1 KGHSH, CDR2 LQKENI. V was clipped by 6 bases and J by 4 bases, with 7 bases between them. This CDR3 spans 12 amino acids. This chain's CDR3 is CASSGGNQPQHF. CDR3 nucleotides: TGTGCCAGCTCGGGAGGGAATCAGCCCCAGCATTTT.

This chain connects TRBV30 to TRBJ1-1; D might be TRBD1 (5 bases). This CDR3 region has 15 residues. In germline, CDR1 is GTSNPN, CDR2 SVGIG (reference sequence). Trimming cost V 0 bases and J 1 base, with 12 bases left between them. DNA of the CDR3: TGTGCCTGGAGTGTACGTGGGAGGGGGAACACTGAAGCTTTCTTT. Amino acid sequence: CAWSVRGRGNTEAFF. Filled out from reference TRBV30 and TRBJ1-1, the complete variable domain reads SQTIHQWPATLVQPVGSPLSLECTVEGTSNPNLYWYRQAAGRGLQLLFYSVGIGQISSEVPQNLSASRPQDRQFILSSKKLLLSDSGFYLCAWSVRGRGNTEAFFGQGTRLTVV.

This clone has a handful of counts. Other DNA sequences within the sample encode an identical CDR3. DNA for the CDR3: TGTGCCTGGAGTCACACCGGGACAGGGTCCTACAATGAGCAGTTCTTC. It codes for CAWSHTGTGSYNEQFF. The chain carries TRBV30 and TRBJ2-1; 9 bases are shared with TRBD1. J lost 1 base, V lost 2 bases, and 6 bases had no gene match. The CDR3 loop spans 16 amino acids. Germline CDR1 GTSNPN, CDR2 SVGIG (reference sequence).

Comment on this clone: Other DNA sequences in this sample translate to the same CDR3. This chain uses TRBV28 with TRBJ2-7, with D possibly being TRBD2 (6 bases). CDR1 is MDHEN and CDR2 is SYDVKM in the germline V gene. The CDR3 consists of 12 residues. Trimming left V 2 bases short and J 4 bases short, with 6 bases between. CDR3 protein: CASSLGGYEQYF. CDR3 DNA: TGTGCCAGCAGTTTAGGGGGGTACGAGCAGTACTTC.

This clone was observed a handful of times. This chain uses TRBV5-4 with TRBJ1-1, with TRBD1 matching over 9 bases. The CDR3 has 16 residues. Germline V gene lookup returns CDR1 SGHNT and CDR2 YYREEE (reference sequence). Unmatched junction bases numbered 6, after V lost 2 bases and J lost 1 base. The CDR3 sequence is CASSFDRGGGNTEAFF. CDR3 sequence (DNA): TGTGCCAGCAGCTTCGACAGGGGGGGAGGGAACACTGAAGCTTTCTTT.

V usage is TRBV7-9 and J usage is TRBJ2-5; D uncertain. V gave up 1 base and J gave up 1 base, with 7 bases separating them. This CDR3 is 14 amino acids long. Per the germline V gene, CDR1 is SEHNR and CDR2 is FQNEAQ (reference sequence). The CDR3 here is CASSLGSGQETQYF. DNA of the CDR3: TGTGCCAGCAGCTTAGGTTCCGGCCAAGAGACCCAGTACTTC.

This clone was detected a few times. V is TRBV6-5 and J is TRBJ2-1; the D gene is possibly TRBD1 (5 bases). The CDR3 extends over 14 amino acids. Germline V lookup: CDR1 MNHEY, CDR2 SVGAGI. Trimming removed 4 bases at V and 4 bases at J, with 11 bases between. CDR3 residues: CASSLQEPYNEQFF. The CDR3 bases are TGTGCCAGCAGTTTACAGGAACCGTACAATGAGCAGTTCTTC.

This chain uses TRBV30 with TRBJ1-5, with 11 bases that match TRBD1. The CDR3 contains 14 residues. The V gene end was trimmed by 1 base and the J gene end by 5 bases; junction bases not matched to a gene: 1. Germline lookup yields CDR1 GTSNPN and CDR2 SVGIG (reference sequence). CDR3 sequence: CAWSGDRGDQPQHF. CDR3 nucleotide sequence: TGTGCCTGGAGTGGGGACAGGGGGGATCAGCCCCAGCATTTT.

Comment on this clone: At one of its ends the junction is not consistent with the germline gene, which may arise from a read error. The gene calls are TRBV25-1 and TRBJ2-1; D is undetermined. Germline values: CDR1 MGHDK, CDR2 SYGVNS. The CDR3 has 12 amino acids. The CDR3 reads CASSELGFGQLF. CDR3 nucleotide sequence: TGTGCCAGCAGTGAATTAGGATTTGGGCAGCTCTTC. The full variable domain, in which reference TRBV25-1 and TRBJ2-1 provide the parts outside the CDR3, is EADIYQTPRYLVIGTGKKITLECSQTMGHDKMYWYQQDPGMELHLIHYSYGVNSTEKGDLSSESTVSRIRTEHFPLTLESARPSHTSQYLCASSELGFGQLFGPGTRLTVL.

The genes are TRBV4-1 and TRBJ1-2; weak D call: TRBD1 (5 bases). The CDR3 is 13 amino acids. V lost 3 bases and J lost 8, with 13 bases in between. From germline, CDR1 is MGHRA and CDR2 YSYEKL. The CDR3 DNA reads TGCGCCAGCAGCCAGGGGACTCAGTGGGGCTACACCTTC. Translating gives CASSQGTQWGYTF.

The V call is TRBV7-2, the J call TRBJ2-1; D uncertain. Germline values: CDR1 SGHTA, CDR2 FQGNSA. The CDR3 covers 13 residues. V was cut by 5 bases and J by 10 bases, with 15 bases left in between. The CDR3 protein is CASSPSLVGEQFF. The CDR3, as DNA: TGTGCCAGCAGCCCGAGCCTAGTTGGGGAGCAGTTCTTC.

As concerns this clone: The sample contains more than one DNA sequence encoding this CDR3. The genes are TRBV7-3 and TRBJ1-1; 8 bases map to TRBD1. The CDR3 length is 14 residues. V shed 5 bases and J 1 base; nucleotides not matched to a gene: 3. CDR1 SGHTA and CDR2 FQGTGA come from the germline V gene. The CDR3 bases are TGTGCCAGCAGCCCCGGACAGGGGAACACTGAAGCTTTCTTT. Amino acids: CASSPGQGNTEAFF. Full variable domain (outside the CDR3, taken from reference TRBV7-3 and TRBJ1-1): GAGVSQTPSNKVTEKGKYVELRCDPISGHTALYWYRQSLGQGPEFLIYFQGTGAADDSGLPNDRFFAVRPEGSVSTLKIQRTERGDSAVYLCASSPGQGNTEAFFGQGTRLTVV.

The V and J genes are TRBV28 and TRBJ2-7; 7 bases map to TRBD2. CDR3 size: 13 residues. Germline V gene lookup returns CDR1 MDHEN and CDR2 SYDVKM. V shed 3 bases and J 12 bases; nucleotides not matched to a gene: 11. The CDR3 DNA sequence: TGTGCCAGCAGTTTGGGACTACGGCTGGGACCGTACTTC. Protein product: CASSLGLRLGPYF.

The CDR3 nucleotides are TGTGCCAGCAGCTCGACTAGCTACGAGCAGTACTTC. The encoded protein is CASSSTSYEQYF. V gene TRBV7-2 combines with J gene TRBJ2-7; a weak D match, TRBD2 (6 bases). The CDR3 loop spans 12 amino acids. V dropped 4 bases and J dropped 3 bases, with 7 bases sitting between them. Germline CDR1 reads SGHTA; CDR2 reads FQGNSA.

The gene calls are TRBV5-1 and TRBJ2-1; no reliable D call. V was trimmed by 2 bases and J by 0 bases, leaving 9 bases between them. Germline V gene lookup returns CDR1 SGHRS and CDR2 YFSETQ. There are 15 residues in the CDR3. The CDR3 protein is CASSLRWSSYNEQFF. Written as DNA, the CDR3 is TGCGCCAGCAGCTTACGGTGGAGCTCCTACAATGAGCAGTTCTTC.

In its sample, this clone was seen a few times. The chain couples TRBV19 to TRBJ2-4; weak D call: TRBD1 (5 bases). V was shortened by 5 bases and J by 2 bases, with 7 bases between the two germline ends. Germline CDR1 reads LNHDA; CDR2 reads SQIVND (reference sequence). The CDR3 totals 13 residues. The CDR3 here is CASSADTKNIQYF. As DNA, the CDR3 is TGTGCCAGTAGTGCGGACACCAAAAACATTCAGTACTTC.